This T cell receptor beta chain stems from a study of cytomegalovirus exposure and HLA in healthy donors. Study as a whole: Around 86 million unique TCRs, all from HLA-typed donors, were included in an early release of the data.

Primers for the PCR totalled 60 Vbeta and 13 Jbeta. Libraries were prepared by immunoSEQ multiplex PCR; TCRdb keeps only in-frame clonotypes and omits some of them. The sample includes 150,000 to 200,000 clones, about four fifths of them seen just once. V lost 7 bases, J lost 5 bases, and 23 bases lay in between. Germline CDR1 is SQVTM and CDR2 is ANQGSEA. This CDR3 contains 16 residues. Sample: PBMCs. The chain joins TRBV29-1 to TRBJ2-2; possible D gene TRBD1, 6 bases. The sequence came from a boy aged 10-17 years in good health and CMV-seronegative. This chain's CDR3 is CSAVVGGLKGTGELFF. The CDR3 nucleotides are TGCAGCGCTGTAGTAGGGGGTTTAAAGGGGACCGGGGAGCTGTTTTTT.